This passage covers 25 T cell receptor beta chains from one sample sequenced in a study of blood T cell repertoires in COVID-19. Data came from immunoSEQ multiplex PCR; TCRdb stores just in-frame clones and leaves some out. The sample yields approximately 130,000 clones, roughly 71% seen once. Sequencing input: peripheral blood. These receptors all stem from an elderly man with acute or convalescent COVID-19.

V usage is TRBV2 and J usage is TRBJ2-6; TRBD2 agrees at 7 bases. This CDR3 is built from 15 residues. After removal of 3 bases from V and 2 bases from J, the junction contained 1 base not matched to a gene. CDR1 SNHLY and CDR2 FYNNEI come from the germline V gene. DNA for the CDR3: TGTGCCAGCAGTGAGGGGGGGACTGGGGCCAACGTCCTGACTTTC. Protein sequence: CASSEGGTGANVLTF.

The V and J genes are TRBV6-5 and TRBJ2-5; a weak D match, TRBD1 (6 bases). The V gene's germline CDR1 is MNHEY and CDR2 SVGAGI. V was pared by 2 bases and J by 7 bases, with 11 bases between. The length of the CDR3 is 13 residues. In nucleotides, the CDR3 is TGTGCCAGCAGTTACCCAGGGACACGGACCCAGTACTTC. It yields the protein CASSYPGTRTQYF.

V is TRBV28 and J is TRBJ1-5; D gene uncertain. V gave up 7 bases and J gave up 2 bases, with 15 bases separating them. This CDR3 has 15 amino acids. CDR1 and CDR2 from the germline V gene are MDHEN and SYDVKM. CDR3 amino acids: CASTSARAGNQPQHF. DNA of the CDR3: TGTGCCAGCACCTCGGCGCGCGCGGGCAATCAGCCCCAGCATTTT. The whole variable domain, filled in from reference TRBV28 and TRBJ1-5, reads DVKVTQSSRYLVKRTGEKVFLECVQDMDHENMFWYRQDPGLGLRLIYFSYDVKMKEKGDIPEGYSVSREKKERFSLILESASTNQTSMYLCASTSARAGNQPQHFGDGTRLSIL.

As DNA, the CDR3 is TGTGCCAGCAGCTTGGAGCGAGTGAACACTGAAGCTTTCTTT. Protein sequence: CASSLERVNTEAFF. V gene TRBV5-4 combines with J gene TRBJ1-1; D unclear. Trimming cost V 0 bases and J 0 bases, with 6 bases left between them. The germline CDR1 and CDR2 sequences are SGHNT and YYREEE (reference sequence). CDR3 size: 14 residues.

This rearrangement joins TRBV27 to TRBJ2-3, with D possibly being TRBD1 (6 bases). The CDR3 is 14 residues long. The germline gives CDR1 MNHEY, CDR2 SMNVEV (reference sequence). V lost 2 bases, J lost 5 bases, and 11 bases lay in between. CDR3 protein: CASSLQGSRDTQYF. In nucleotides, the CDR3 is TGTGCCAGCAGTTTACAGGGGTCGCGAGATACGCAGTATTTT.

This clone turned up a few times. V usage is TRBV7-8 and J usage is TRBJ2-5; D is unresolved. Trimming removed 6 bases from V and 7 bases from J, with 9 bases in between. Germline V gene lookup returns CDR1 SGHVS and CDR2 FQNEAQ. There are 11 residues in the CDR3. This chain's CDR3 is CASSLLATQYF. CDR3 nucleotides: TGTGCCAGCAGTCTGCTGGCGACCCAGTACTTC.

The V call is TRBV18, the J call TRBJ2-4; tentatively, D is TRBD1 (5 bases). Trimming cost V 5 bases and J 4 bases, with 15 bases left between them. Germline V CDR1 and CDR2: KGHSH, LQKENI. The CDR3 contains 15 residues. The CDR3 sequence: CASSGTTGSKNIQYF. The CDR3 DNA follows: TGTGCCAGCTCAGGAACCACAGGCTCAAAAAACATTCAGTACTTC. Together with reference TRBV18 and TRBJ2-4, the CDR3 gives the full variable domain: NAGVMQNPRHLVRRRGQEARLRCSPMKGHSHVYWYRQLPEEGLKFMVYLQKENIIDESGMPKERFSAEFPKEGPSILRIQQVVRGDSAAYFCASSGTTGSKNIQYFGAGTRLSVL.

This chain links TRBV6-5 with TRBJ2-7; 8 nucleotides align to TRBD1. Germline assignment: CDR1 MNHEY and CDR2 SVGAGI. The CDR3 runs to 13 residues. V lost 6 bases and J lost 5; bases outside the gene matches: 6. CDR3 sequence reads: CASSRQGRDEQYF. The CDR3, as DNA: TGTGCCAGCAGCAGACAGGGGAGAGACGAGCAGTACTTC.

This clone was counted a single time. This sequence joins TRBV18 and TRBJ1-5, with D possibly being TRBD1 (5 bases). This CDR3 region has 15 residues. V was clipped by 5 bases and J by 4 bases, with 15 bases between them. Germline values: CDR1 KGHSH, CDR2 LQKENI. In DNA, the CDR3 is TGTGCCAGCTCAACCACCAGGGTCCCGAATCAGCCCCAGCATTTT. Translation: CASSTTRVPNQPQHF. Full variable domain (rest looked up from reference TRBV18 and TRBJ1-5): NAGVMQNPRHLVRRRGQEARLRCSPMKGHSHVYWYRQLPEEGLKFMVYLQKENIIDESGMPKERFSAEFPKEGPSILRIQQVVRGDSAAYFCASSTTRVPNQPQHFGDGTRLSIL.

Here the CDR3 reads CASSYGDTGELFF. In DNA form, the CDR3 reads TGTGCCAGCAGTTACGGAGATACCGGGGAGCTGTTTTTT. The V gene is TRBV6-2 or TRBV6-3, the J gene TRBJ2-2; the D is unclear. Per germline, CDR1 MNHEY and CDR2 SVGEGT. The CDR3 loop spans 13 amino acids. Trimming stripped 2 bases from V and 5 bases from J, with 6 bases between.

This clone appeared a single time. The V gene is TRBV3-1 (or the pseudogene TRBV3-2), the J gene TRBJ1-6; D possibly corresponds to TRBD1 (5 bases). The CDR3 runs to 16 residues. The germline V gene encodes CDR1 LGHDT and CDR2 YNNKEL (reference sequence). V was cut by 4 bases and J by 6 bases, with 16 bases left in between. The CDR3, as DNA: TGTGCCAGCAGCCCAAAGTGGGGGGAGGGTAATTCACCCCTCCACTTT. Translation: CASSPKWGEGNSPLHF.

The CDR3 DNA sequence: TGTGCCAGCAGTTTCGGGGGATACAATGAGCAGTTCTTC. Its protein product is CASSFGGYNEQFF. The chain is built from TRBV28 and TRBJ2-1; a weak D match, TRBD2 (6 bases). V lost 3 bases and J 4 bases, leaving 7 bases between the germline ends. The CDR3 contains 13 residues. Germline CDR1 reads MDHEN; CDR2 reads SYDVKM. The complete variable domain, with remaining parts taken from reference TRBV28 and TRBJ2-1, reads DVKVTQSSRYLVKRTGEKVFLECVQDMDHENMFWYRQDPGLGLRLIYFSYDVKMKEKGDIPEGYSVSREKKERFSLILESASTNQTSMYLCASSFGGYNEQFFGPGTRLTVL.

The V call is TRBV20-1, the J call TRBJ2-7; 8 nucleotides align to TRBD1. Germline V CDR1 and CDR2: DFQATT, SNEGSKA (reference sequence). The CDR3 covers 16 residues. Trimming at V came to 3 bases and at J to 5 bases, leaving 15 bases not matched to a gene. CDR3 protein: CSASWSRGRLQDEQYF. The DNA for the CDR3 is TGCAGTGCTAGTTGGTCCAGGGGGCGCCTCCAAGACGAGCAGTACTTC.

This chain connects TRBV18 to TRBJ2-5; no clear D gene. Trimming stripped 3 bases from V and 3 bases from J, with 8 bases between. The length of the CDR3 is 13 residues. Germline CDR1 KGHSH, CDR2 LQKENI. The CDR3 sequence is CASSPGRKETQYF. Written as DNA, the CDR3 is TGTGCCAGCTCACCGGGCAGGAAAGAGACCCAGTACTTC.

V is TRBV18 and J is TRBJ1-1, with D maybe TRBD1 (6 bases). The CDR3 contains 16 residues. Trimming cost V 3 bases and J 3 bases, with 17 bases left between them. The germline gives CDR1 KGHSH, CDR2 LQKENI. CDR3 loop: CASSPLRGGGDTEAFF. CDR3 DNA: TGTGCCAGCTCACCCCTGAGGGGGGGCGGGGACACTGAAGCTTTCTTT.

This chain connects TRBV6-5 to TRBJ2-5, with D tentatively TRBD1 (6 bases). The germline CDR1 and CDR2 sequences are MNHEY and SVGAGI. V gave up 5 bases and J gave up 0 bases, with 13 bases separating them. This CDR3 is built from 15 residues. In DNA form, the CDR3 reads TGTGCCAGCAGTCGAGGACAGTTTAACCAAGAGACCCAGTACTTC. Its protein product is CASSRGQFNQETQYF.

This clone occurred once. The rearrangement links TRBV7-8 to TRBJ1-2; 10 bases align to TRBD1. Germline lookup yields CDR1 SGHVS and CDR2 FQNEAQ. The CDR3 sequence is 15 residues long. The ends lost 5 bases at V and 1 base at J; junction bases unmatched: 4. In nucleotides, the CDR3 is TGTGCCAGCAGCCGGGACAGGGGACTTAACTATGGCTACACCTTC. Translation gives CASSRDRGLNYGYTF.

This chain uses TRBV19 with TRBJ1-6, with D maybe TRBD1 (5 bases). CDR1 is LNHDA, CDR2 SQIVND, per germline (reference sequence). Trimming cost V 0 bases and J 0 bases, with 21 bases left between them. There are 21 residues in the CDR3. The CDR3 reads CASSIDPPGRLGGSYNSPLHF. CDR3 sequence (DNA): TGTGCCAGTAGTATAGATCCTCCCGGGAGACTTGGGGGCTCCTATAATTCACCCCTCCACTTT.

This clone appeared a single time. The rearrangement links TRBV4-2 to TRBJ1-5; weak D call: TRBD1 (5 bases). V was clipped by 2 bases and J by 4 bases, with 9 bases between them. Germline CDR1 and CDR2: LGHNA and YNFKEQ. There are 14 residues in the CDR3. The CDR3 is CASSQIDSNQPQHF. The CDR3 DNA reads as TGTGCCAGCAGCCAAATTGACAGTAATCAGCCCCAGCATTTT.

DNA for the CDR3: TGTGCCAGCAGTGCATCCGGGACAGGGGTTGGCTACACCTTC. It codes for CASSASGTGVGYTF. This chain links TRBV6-2 or TRBV6-3 with TRBJ1-2; 10 nucleotides line up with TRBD1. The V and J ends lost 5 bases and 7 bases, in that order; junction bases with no gene match: 7. Germline-derived CDR1 and CDR2 are MNHEY and SVGEGT. The CDR3 runs to 14 residues.

The chain combines TRBV5-8 with TRBJ1-3; 7 bases line up with TRBD1. CDR1 is SGHTS and CDR2 is YDEGEE in the germline V gene. This CDR3 contains 16 residues. The ends lost 4 bases at V and 0 bases at J; junction bases unmatched: 7. The chain's CDR3 is CASSTGQRSSGNTIYF. The CDR3 DNA sequence: TGTGCCAGCAGCACGGGACAGAGAAGCTCTGGAAACACCATATATTTT.

The chain employs TRBV10-2 and TRBJ1-1; TRBD1 aligns across 7 bases. Trimming at V came to 6 bases and at J to 4 bases, leaving 8 bases not matched to a gene. Germline V gives CDR1 WSHSY, CDR2 SAAADI. The CDR3 has 14 amino acids. CDR3 in amino acids: CASSRQGGGTEAFF. For the CDR3, the DNA is TGCGCCAGCAGCCGACAGGGAGGAGGCACTGAAGCTTTCTTT.

The chain uses TRBV7-8 and TRBJ2-7; a possible D gene is TRBD1 (5 bases). V lost 5 bases, J lost 4 bases, and 18 bases lay in between. This CDR3 is 15 amino acids long. Germline lookup yields CDR1 SGHVS and CDR2 FQNEAQ. CDR3 in DNA: TGTGCCAGCAGCCCCCAAGGGGCCGTGGGGTACGAGCAGTACTTC. Translation gives CASSPQGAVGYEQYF. The variable domain in full, completed from reference TRBV7-8 and TRBJ2-7, reads GAGVSQSPRYKVAKRGQDVALRCDPISGHVSLFWYQQALGQGPEFLTYFQNEAQLDKSGLPSDRFFAERPEGSVSTLKIQRTQQEDSAVYLCASSPQGAVGYEQYFGPGTRLTVT.

This clone was seen only a few times. V and J are TRBV6-1 and TRBJ1-6; D uncertain. Germline V lookup: CDR1 MNHNS, CDR2 SASEGT. Deletions cut 2 bases from V and 4 bases from J, with 9 bases between. This CDR3 contains 15 residues. CDR3 bases: TGTGCCAGCAGTGAAAATTCGGAGTATAATTCACCCCTCCACTTT. Translated: CASSENSEYNSPLHF.

The chain uses TRBV3-1 (or the pseudogene TRBV3-2) and TRBJ1-6; TRBD1 matches at 7 bases. J lost 7 bases, V lost 6 bases, and 6 bases had no gene match. From germline, CDR1 is LGHDT and CDR2 YNNKEL (reference sequence). This CDR3 comprises 14 residues. The CDR3 DNA follows: TGTGCCAGCAGACAGACAGGGTTCAATTCACCCCTCCACTTT. It yields the protein CASRQTGFNSPLHF.